This T cell receptor (beta chain) is drawn from a study of T cell changes during pregnancy in multiple sclerosis. Germline assignment: CDR1 SGHTA and CDR2 FQGNSA. The CDR3 length is 15 residues. V shed 3 bases, J shed 0 bases, and the junction held 4 bases outside the gene matches. TCRdb's table, derived via immunoSEQ multiplex PCR, lists solely in-frame clones and lacks some. The top ten hold around a sixth of the sample, which has 20,000 to 25,000 clones, over 80% seen once. The clonotype originates from a female donor in good health, enrolled as a control in a pregnancy study. V is TRBV7-2 and J is TRBJ2-5; 7 bases are a match to TRBD1. Specimen: CD8+ T cells from peripheral blood mononuclear cells, collected in the first trimester of pregnancy. The CDR3 DNA follows: TGTGCCAGCAGCTTGCTGGGGACAGACCAAGAGACCCAGTACTTC. Translating gives CASSLLGTDQETQYF.